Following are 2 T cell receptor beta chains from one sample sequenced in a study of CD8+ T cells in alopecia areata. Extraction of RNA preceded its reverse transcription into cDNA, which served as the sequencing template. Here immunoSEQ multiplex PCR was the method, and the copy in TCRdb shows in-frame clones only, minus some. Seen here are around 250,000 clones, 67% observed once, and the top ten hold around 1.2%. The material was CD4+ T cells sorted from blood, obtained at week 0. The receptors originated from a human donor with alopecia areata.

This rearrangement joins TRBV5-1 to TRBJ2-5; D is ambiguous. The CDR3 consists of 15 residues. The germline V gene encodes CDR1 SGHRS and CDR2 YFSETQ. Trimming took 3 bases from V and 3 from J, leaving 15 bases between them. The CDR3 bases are TGCGCCAGCAGCTCCCGATGGAGTGTGGAAGAGACCCAGTACTTC. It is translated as CASSSRWSVEETQYF.

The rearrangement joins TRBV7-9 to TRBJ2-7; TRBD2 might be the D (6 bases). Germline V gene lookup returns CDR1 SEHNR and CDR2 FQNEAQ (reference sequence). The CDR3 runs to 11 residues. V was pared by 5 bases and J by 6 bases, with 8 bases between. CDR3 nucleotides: TGTGCCAGCAGCGTGGAGGGCGAGCAGTACTTC. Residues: CASSVEGEQYF.